Included here is one TCR beta chain sequence, with context. Per the germline V gene, CDR1 is KGHSH and CDR2 is LQKENI. CDR3 size: 16 residues. Trimming took off 3 bases at V and 13 bases at J, with 25 bases between the two ends. The data stem from a study of blood T cell repertoires in COVID-19. Study processing details: Reference gene primer amplification yielded estimated nucleated cell counts. Sequenced by immunoSEQ multiplex PCR; TCRdb stores in-frame clones only, minus some. V and J calls and clone size are as listed in that table; D and trimming were resolved from the DNA. Here the sample spans about 80,000 clones, under 80% being singletons.

This receptor was taken from a human donor in a cohort sampled during active COVID-19. The sequencing sample was made of peripheral blood. The chain recombines TRBV18 with TRBJ2-1; D may be TRBD1 (6 bases). CDR3 sequence: CASSPPAGDMEWIQFF. DNA for the CDR3: TGTGCCAGCTCACCCCCGGCAGGGGATATGGAGTGGATACAGTTCTTC. The full variable domain, its missing parts supplied by reference TRBV18 and TRBJ2-1, is NAGVMQNPRHLVRRRGQEARLRCSPMKGHSHVYWYRQLPEEGLKFMVYLQKENIIDESGMPKERFSAEFPKEGPSILRIQQVVRGDSAAYFCASSPPAGDMEWIQFFGPGTRLTVL.